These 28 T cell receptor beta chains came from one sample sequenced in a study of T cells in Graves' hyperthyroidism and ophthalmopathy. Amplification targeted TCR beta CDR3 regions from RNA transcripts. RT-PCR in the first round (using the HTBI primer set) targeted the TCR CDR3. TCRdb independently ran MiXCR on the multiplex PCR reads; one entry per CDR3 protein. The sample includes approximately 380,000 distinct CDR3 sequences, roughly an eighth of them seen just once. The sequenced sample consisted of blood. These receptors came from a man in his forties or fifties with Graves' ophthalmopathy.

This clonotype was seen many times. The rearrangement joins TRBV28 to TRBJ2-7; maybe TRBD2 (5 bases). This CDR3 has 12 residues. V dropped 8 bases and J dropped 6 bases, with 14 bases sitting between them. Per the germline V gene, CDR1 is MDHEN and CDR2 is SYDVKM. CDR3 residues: CASRAGGLEQYF. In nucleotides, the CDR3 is TGTGCCAGCCGCGCTGGAGGCCTCGAGCAGTACTTC.

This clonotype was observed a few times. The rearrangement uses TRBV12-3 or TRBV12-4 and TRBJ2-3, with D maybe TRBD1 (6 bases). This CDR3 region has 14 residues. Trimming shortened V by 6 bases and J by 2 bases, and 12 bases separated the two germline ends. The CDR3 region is CASSQGSTTDTQYF. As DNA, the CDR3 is TGTGCCAGCAGCCAGGGGTCTACCACAGATACGCAGTATTTT.

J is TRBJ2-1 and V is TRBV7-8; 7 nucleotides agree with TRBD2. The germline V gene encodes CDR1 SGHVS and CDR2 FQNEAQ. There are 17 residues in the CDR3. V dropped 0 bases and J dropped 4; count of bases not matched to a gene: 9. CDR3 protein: CASSLASAGSFYNEQFF. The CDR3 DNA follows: TGTGCCAGCAGCTTAGCGTCAGCGGGAAGCTTTTACAATGAGCAGTTCTTC.

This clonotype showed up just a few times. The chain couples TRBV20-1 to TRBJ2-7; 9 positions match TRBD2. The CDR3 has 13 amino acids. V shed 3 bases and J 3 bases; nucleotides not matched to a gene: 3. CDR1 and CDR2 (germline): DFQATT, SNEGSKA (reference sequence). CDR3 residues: CSASRLADYEQYF. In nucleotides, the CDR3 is TGCAGTGCTAGCCGACTAGCGGACTACGAGCAGTACTTC.

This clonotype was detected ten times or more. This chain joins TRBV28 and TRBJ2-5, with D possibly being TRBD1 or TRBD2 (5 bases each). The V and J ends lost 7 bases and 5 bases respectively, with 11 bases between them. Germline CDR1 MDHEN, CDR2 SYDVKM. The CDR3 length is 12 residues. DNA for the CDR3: TGTGCCAGCAATTCCGGGGCCGAGACCCAGTACTTC. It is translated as CASNSGAETQYF.

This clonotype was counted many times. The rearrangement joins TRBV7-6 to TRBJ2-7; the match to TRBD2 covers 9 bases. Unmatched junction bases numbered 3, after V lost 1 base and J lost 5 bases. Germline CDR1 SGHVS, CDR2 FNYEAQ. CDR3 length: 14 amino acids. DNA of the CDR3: TGTGCCAGCAGCTTAGTTAGCGGGAGAGACGAGCAGTACTTC. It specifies CASSLVSGRDEQYF.

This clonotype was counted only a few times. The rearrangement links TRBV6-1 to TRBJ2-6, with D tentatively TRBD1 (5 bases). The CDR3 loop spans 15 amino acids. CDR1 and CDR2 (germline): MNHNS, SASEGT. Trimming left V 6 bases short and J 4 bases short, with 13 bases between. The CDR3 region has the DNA TGTGCCAGCAGACCGACAGTCGCAGGGGCCAACGTCCTGACTTTC. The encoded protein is CASRPTVAGANVLTF.

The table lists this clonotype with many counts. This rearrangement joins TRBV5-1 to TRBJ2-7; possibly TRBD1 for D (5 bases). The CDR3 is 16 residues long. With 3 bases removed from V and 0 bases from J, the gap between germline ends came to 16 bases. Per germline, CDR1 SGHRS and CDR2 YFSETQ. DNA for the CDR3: TGCGCCAGCAGCTCGTCCATTCCTGACAGCTCCTACGAGCAGTACTTC. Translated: CASSSSIPDSSYEQYF.

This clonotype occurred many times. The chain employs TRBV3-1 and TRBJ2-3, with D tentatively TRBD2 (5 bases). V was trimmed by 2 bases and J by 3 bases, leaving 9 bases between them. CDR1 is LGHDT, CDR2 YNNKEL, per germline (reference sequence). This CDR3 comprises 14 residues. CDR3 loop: CASSQLRGTDTQYF. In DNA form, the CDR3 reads TGTGCCAGCAGCCAACTTCGGGGTACAGATACGCAGTATTTT.

CDR3 protein: CASRITANTEAFF. In DNA, the CDR3 is TGTGCCAGCAGGATAACAGCGAACACTGAAGCTTTCTTT. The chain carries TRBV2 and TRBJ1-1, with D uncertain. Trimming shortened V by 6 bases and J by 1 base, and 9 bases separated the two germline ends. Germline CDR1 is SNHLY and CDR2 is FYNNEI. The CDR3 spans 13 residues.

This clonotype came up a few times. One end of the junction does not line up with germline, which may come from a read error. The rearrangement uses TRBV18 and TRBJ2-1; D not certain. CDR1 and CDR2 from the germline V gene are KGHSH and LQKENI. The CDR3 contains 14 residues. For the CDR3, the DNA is TGTGCCAGCACACCATCCTCCGGCCACAATGAGCAGTTCTTC. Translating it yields CASTPSSGHNEQFF.

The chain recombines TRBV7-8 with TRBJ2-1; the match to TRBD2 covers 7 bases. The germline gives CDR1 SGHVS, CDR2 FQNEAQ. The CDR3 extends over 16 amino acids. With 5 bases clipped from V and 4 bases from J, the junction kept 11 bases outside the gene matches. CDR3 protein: CASSPGASGRYNEQFF. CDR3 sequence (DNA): TGTGCCAGCAGCCCCGGGGCTAGCGGCAGATACAATGAGCAGTTCTTC.

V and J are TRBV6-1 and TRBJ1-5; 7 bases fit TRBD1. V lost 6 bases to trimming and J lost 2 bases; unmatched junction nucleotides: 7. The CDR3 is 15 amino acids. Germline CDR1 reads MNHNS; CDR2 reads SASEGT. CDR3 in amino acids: CASRPGGRGNQPQHF. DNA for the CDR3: TGTGCCAGCAGACCAGGGGGAAGGGGCAATCAGCCCCAGCATTTT.

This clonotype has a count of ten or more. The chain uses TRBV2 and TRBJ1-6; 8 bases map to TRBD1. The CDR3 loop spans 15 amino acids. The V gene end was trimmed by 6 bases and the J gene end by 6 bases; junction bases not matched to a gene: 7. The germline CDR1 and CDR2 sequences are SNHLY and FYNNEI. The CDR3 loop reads CASSAGQGGNSPLHF. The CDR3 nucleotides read TGTGCCAGCAGCGCTGGACAGGGCGGTAATTCACCCCTCCACTTT.

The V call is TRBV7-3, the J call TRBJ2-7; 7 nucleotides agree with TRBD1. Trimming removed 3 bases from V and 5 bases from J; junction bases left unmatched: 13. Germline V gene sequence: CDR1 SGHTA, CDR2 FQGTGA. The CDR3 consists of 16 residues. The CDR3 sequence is CASSLGDNRGLHEQYF. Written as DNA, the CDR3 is TGTGCCAGCAGCTTGGGTGATAACAGGGGCCTTCACGAGCAGTACTTC. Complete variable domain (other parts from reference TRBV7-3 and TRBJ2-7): GAGVSQTPSNKVTEKGKYVELRCDPISGHTALYWYRQSLGQGPEFLIYFQGTGAADDSGLPNDRFFAVRPEGSVSTLKIQRTERGDSAVYLCASSLGDNRGLHEQYFGPGTRLTVT.

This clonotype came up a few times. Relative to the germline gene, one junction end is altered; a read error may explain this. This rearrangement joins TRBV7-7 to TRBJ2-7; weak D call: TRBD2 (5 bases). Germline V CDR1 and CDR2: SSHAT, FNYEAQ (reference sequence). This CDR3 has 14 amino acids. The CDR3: CASSLDGISYEQYF. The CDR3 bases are TGTGCTAGCAGCTTAGACGGGATCTCCTACGAGCAGTACTTC.

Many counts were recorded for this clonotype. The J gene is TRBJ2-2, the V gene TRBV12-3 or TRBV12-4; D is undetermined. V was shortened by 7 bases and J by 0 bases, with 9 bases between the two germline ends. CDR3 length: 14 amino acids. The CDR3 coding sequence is TGTGCCAGCAATCCTGGGGCGAACACCGGGGAGCTGTTTTTT. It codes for CASNPGANTGELFF.

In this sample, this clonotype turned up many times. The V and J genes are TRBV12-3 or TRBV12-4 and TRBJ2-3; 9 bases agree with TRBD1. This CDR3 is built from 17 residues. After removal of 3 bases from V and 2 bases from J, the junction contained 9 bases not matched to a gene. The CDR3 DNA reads TGTGCCAGCAGTTTCTATGGGACAGGGAGGGTCACAGATACGCAGTATTTT. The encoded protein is CASSFYGTGRVTDTQYF.

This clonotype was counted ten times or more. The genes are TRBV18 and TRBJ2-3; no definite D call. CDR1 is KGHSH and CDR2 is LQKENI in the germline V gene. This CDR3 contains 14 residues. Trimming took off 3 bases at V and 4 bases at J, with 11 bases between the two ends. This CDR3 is CASSPDFVADTQYF. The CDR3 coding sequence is TGTGCCAGCTCACCCGACTTTGTTGCAGATACGCAGTATTTT.

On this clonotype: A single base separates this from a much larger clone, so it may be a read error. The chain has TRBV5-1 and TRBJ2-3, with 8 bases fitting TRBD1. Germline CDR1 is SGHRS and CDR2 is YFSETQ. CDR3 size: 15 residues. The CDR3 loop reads CASGLGQGGADTQYF. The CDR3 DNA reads TGCGCCAGCGGCTTAGGACAGGGTGGGGCAGATACGCAGTATTTT.

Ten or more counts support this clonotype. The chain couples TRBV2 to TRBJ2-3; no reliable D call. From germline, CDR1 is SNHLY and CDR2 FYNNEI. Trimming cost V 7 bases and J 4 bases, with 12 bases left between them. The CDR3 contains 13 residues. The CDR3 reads CASKNSPPDTQYF. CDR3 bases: TGTGCCAGCAAAAATAGTCCCCCAGATACGCAGTATTTT. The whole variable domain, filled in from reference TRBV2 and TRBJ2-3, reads EPEVTQTPSHQVTQMGQEVILRCVPISNHLYFYWYRQILGQKVEFLVSFYNNEISEKSEIFDDQFSVERPDGSNFTLKIRSTKLEDSAMYFCASKNSPPDTQYFGPGTRLTVL.

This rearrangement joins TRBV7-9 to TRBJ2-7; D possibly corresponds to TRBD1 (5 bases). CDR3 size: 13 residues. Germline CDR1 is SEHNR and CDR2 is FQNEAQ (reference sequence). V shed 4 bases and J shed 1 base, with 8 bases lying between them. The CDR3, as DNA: TGTGCCAGCAGCTCGACAGAATCCTACGAGCAGTACTTC. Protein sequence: CASSSTESYEQYF.

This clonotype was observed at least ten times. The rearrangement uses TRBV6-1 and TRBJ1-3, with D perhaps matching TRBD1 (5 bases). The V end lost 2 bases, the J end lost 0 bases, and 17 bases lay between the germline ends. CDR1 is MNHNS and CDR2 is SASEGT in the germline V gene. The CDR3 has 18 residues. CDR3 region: CASSERQTPTNSGNTIYF. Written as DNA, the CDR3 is TGTGCCAGCAGTGAAAGACAGACCCCTACAAACTCTGGAAACACCATATATTTT.

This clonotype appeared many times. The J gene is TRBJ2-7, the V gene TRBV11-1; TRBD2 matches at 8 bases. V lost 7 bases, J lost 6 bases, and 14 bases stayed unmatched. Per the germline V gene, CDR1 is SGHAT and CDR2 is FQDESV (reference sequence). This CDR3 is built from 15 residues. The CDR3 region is CASTRGGTPGSEQYF. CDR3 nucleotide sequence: TGTGCCAGCACCCGCGGGGGGACCCCGGGCTCCGAGCAGTACTTC.

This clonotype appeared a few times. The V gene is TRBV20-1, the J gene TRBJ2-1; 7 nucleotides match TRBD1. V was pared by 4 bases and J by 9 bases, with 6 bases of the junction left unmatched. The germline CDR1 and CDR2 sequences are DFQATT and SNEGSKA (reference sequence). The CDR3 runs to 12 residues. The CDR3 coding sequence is TGCAGTGCTACACAGGGGATCAGTGAGCAGTTCTTC. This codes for CSATQGISEQFF.

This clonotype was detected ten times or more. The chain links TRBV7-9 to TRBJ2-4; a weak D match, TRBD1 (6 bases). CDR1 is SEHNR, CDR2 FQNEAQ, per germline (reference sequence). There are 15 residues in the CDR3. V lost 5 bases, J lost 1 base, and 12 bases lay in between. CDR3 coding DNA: TGTGCCAGCAGCCAAACAGGGTCGGCCAAAAACATTCAGTACTTC. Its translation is CASSQTGSAKNIQYF.

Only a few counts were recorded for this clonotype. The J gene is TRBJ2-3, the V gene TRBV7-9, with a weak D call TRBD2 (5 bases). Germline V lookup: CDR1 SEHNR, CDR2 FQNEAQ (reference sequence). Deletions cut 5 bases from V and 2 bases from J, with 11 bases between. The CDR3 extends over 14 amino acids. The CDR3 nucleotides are TGTGCCAGCAGCCCAGGTAGCGACACAGATACGCAGTATTTT. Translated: CASSPGSDTDTQYF.

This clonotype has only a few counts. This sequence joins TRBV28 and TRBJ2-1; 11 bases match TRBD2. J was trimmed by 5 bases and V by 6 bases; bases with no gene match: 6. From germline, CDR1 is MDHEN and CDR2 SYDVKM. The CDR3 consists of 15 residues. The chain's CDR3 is CASRTGTSGNNEQFF. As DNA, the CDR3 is TGTGCCAGCAGAACCGGGACTAGCGGAAACAATGAGCAGTTCTTC.